What follows are 26 T cell receptor beta chains derived from one specimen sequenced in a study of T cells in Graves' hyperthyroidism and ophthalmopathy. RNA transcripts were the template for amplifying TCR beta CDR3 regions. The TCR CDR3 first-round RT-PCR relied on the HTBI primer set. TCRdb processed the multiplex PCR reads anew with MiXCR; each CDR3 protein has one entry. This table holds more than 300,000 distinct CDR3 sequences, about a sixth found once. The sequenced material came from blood. Source of these receptors: a woman aged 25-40 years with Graves' hyperthyroidism that later progressed to Graves' ophthalmopathy.

This clonotype was recorded many times. The J gene is TRBJ1-1, the V gene TRBV27; no firm D call. This CDR3 spans 13 amino acids. Germline V gene data show CDR1 as MNHEY and CDR2 as SMNVEV (reference sequence). Trimming took 2 bases from V and 11 from J, leaving 15 bases between them. CDR3 nucleotides: TGTGCCAGCAGTTTAAACCGTGGCAGGCAGGCTTTCTTT. It codes for CASSLNRGRQAFF.

At least ten counts were recorded for this clonotype. The rearrangement joins TRBV20-1 to TRBJ2-1; 11 bases match TRBD2. The germline V gene has CDR1 DFQATT and CDR2 SNEGSKA (reference sequence). The CDR3 runs 15 residues. The V and J ends lost 5 bases and 13 bases, in that order; junction bases with no gene match: 16. The CDR3, as DNA: TGCAGTGCTCACGCCGTGGGACTAGCGGCGCCATACCAGTTCTTC. Translating it yields CSAHAVGLAAPYQFF.

The table lists this clonotype with many counts. The V and J genes are TRBV29-1 and TRBJ2-1, with a possible D match to TRBD1 (6 bases). V lost 4 bases and J lost 1, with 17 bases in between. This CDR3 region has 16 residues. Germline CDR1 and CDR2: SQVTM and ANQGSEA. CDR3: CSVVGNRDNSYNEQFF. Here the CDR3 DNA reads TGCAGCGTTGTAGGGAACCGGGACAATTCCTACAATGAGCAGTTCTTC.

A word on this clonotype: With a much larger clone just one base away, this may be a read error. This chain joins TRBV19 and TRBJ1-6; TRBD1 matches at 7 bases. The CDR3 totals 16 residues. CDR1 and CDR2 (germline): LNHDA, SQIVND (reference sequence). Trimming cost V 6 bases and J 6 bases; bases outside gene matches: 11. The CDR3 DNA reads as TGTGCCAGTAGGAGAGGGACAGCGAAATGTAATTCACCCCTCCACTTT. Protein sequence: CASRRGTAKCNSPLHF.

This clonotype appeared a few times. The chain joins TRBV7-9 to TRBJ2-7; TRBD1 aligns across 8 bases. Looked up from germline, CDR1 is SEHNR and CDR2 is FQNEAQ (reference sequence). The CDR3 has 16 residues. V gave up 5 bases and J gave up 0 bases; unmatched junction bases: 9. The CDR3 region is CASSRTQGAYSYEQYF. The CDR3 region has the DNA TGTGCCAGCAGCCGGACCCAGGGGGCGTACTCCTACGAGCAGTACTTC.

A remark on this clonotype: This may arise from a read error, as a much more abundant clone is one base away. The V gene is TRBV18, the J gene TRBJ2-5, with 10 nucleotides matching TRBD1. The CDR3 totals 13 residues. The V gene's germline CDR1 is KGHSH and CDR2 LQKENI. The trim removed 5 bases at V and 5 bases at J, leaving 2 bases unmatched. As DNA, the CDR3 is TGTGCCAGCTCAACGGGACAGGGGGAGACCCAGTACTTC. Translating it yields CASSTGQGETQYF.

This clonotype was seen more than once but under ten times. A much larger clone sits a single nucleotide away, making a read error possible. The chain recombines TRBV27 with TRBJ2-5; 9 bases fit TRBD2. The CDR3 covers 16 residues. Germline loops: CDR1 MNHEY, CDR2 SMNVEV (reference sequence). The CDR3 bases are TGTACCAGCAGTTTACGACTAGCGGAAACCCAAGAGACCCAGTACTTC. This sequence encodes CTSSLRLAETQETQYF.

This clonotype was counted between two and nine times. The chain has TRBV20-1 and TRBJ2-1; unclear D gene. Trimming stripped 2 bases from V and 0 bases from J, with 8 bases between. CDR1 DFQATT and CDR2 SNEGSKA come from the germline V gene (reference sequence). The CDR3 sequence is 14 residues long. The CDR3 coding sequence is TGCAGTGCTAGAATTGACCCCTCCTACAATGAGCAGTTCTTC. Its translation is CSARIDPSYNEQFF.

This chain uses TRBV27 with TRBJ2-3; a weak D match, TRBD2 (6 bases). Germline CDR1 reads MNHEY; CDR2 reads SMNVEV (reference sequence). The CDR3 spans 15 residues. Trimming shortened V by 5 bases and J by 4 bases, and 16 bases separated the two germline ends. The CDR3 sequence: CASSPGTPAADTQYF. The CDR3 DNA is TGTGCCAGCAGTCCAGGGACTCCTGCGGCAGATACGCAGTATTTT.

This clonotype was detected ten times or more. The chain combines TRBV28 with TRBJ2-1; TRBD2 matches at 10 bases. The germline gives CDR1 MDHEN, CDR2 SYDVKM. The CDR3 spans 15 residues. Unmatched junction bases numbered 4, after V lost 4 bases and J lost 4 bases. DNA for the CDR3: TGTGCCAGCAGTTCCCTACTAGCGGGATACAATGAGCAGTTCTTC. It codes for CASSSLLAGYNEQFF.

This clonotype was observed at least ten times. The chain links TRBV27 to TRBJ1-1; possibly TRBD1 for D (6 bases). The CDR3 loop spans 14 amino acids. Between the trimmed V and J ends, which lost 4 bases and 0 bases, there was a span of 9 bases. Looked up from germline, CDR1 is MNHEY and CDR2 is SMNVEV (reference sequence). The CDR3 DNA is TGTGCCAGCAGTTCAGGGGCCTTGAACACTGAAGCTTTCTTT. Its translation: CASSSGALNTEAFF.

This clonotype has only a few counts. V and J are TRBV27 and TRBJ1-1; no clear D gene. Germline loops: CDR1 MNHEY, CDR2 SMNVEV (reference sequence). Trimming removed 5 bases from V and 5 bases from J, with 15 bases in between. The CDR3 has 14 amino acids. CDR3 loop: CASSPLQVRTEAFF. The DNA for the CDR3 is TGTGCCAGCAGTCCACTACAAGTCAGGACTGAAGCTTTCTTT.

This clonotype was observed at least ten times. The chain links TRBV6-5 to TRBJ2-7; D may correspond to TRBD1 or TRBD2 (5 bases each). Germline CDR1 reads MNHEY; CDR2 reads SVGAGI. V lost 6 bases to trimming and J lost 6 bases, with 12 bases between them. This CDR3 is built from 12 residues. The CDR3 region is CASRAPGREQYF. DNA for the CDR3: TGTGCCAGCAGAGCGCCGGGACGCGAGCAGTACTTC.

This clonotype was detected ten times or more. The chain employs TRBV11-2 and TRBJ2-1; 7 bases line up with TRBD1. Per germline, CDR1 SGHAT and CDR2 FQNNGV. Trimming removed 2 bases from V and 9 bases from J; junction bases left unmatched: 7. The CDR3 spans 14 residues. The DNA of the CDR3 is TGTGCCAGCAGCTTACTCGAGGGGGCGCGTGAGCAGTTCTTC. It encodes CASSLLEGAREQFF.

This clonotype appeared many times. The chain uses TRBV12-3 or TRBV12-4 and TRBJ2-1; D possibly uses TRBD1 or TRBD2 (5 bases each). This CDR3 has 16 residues. Trimming took off 3 bases at V and 0 bases at J, with 12 bases between the two ends. CDR3 amino acids: CASSLRGESSYNEQFF. The CDR3 nucleotides read TGTGCCAGCAGTTTGAGAGGGGAATCCTCCTACAATGAGCAGTTCTTC.

In this sample, this clonotype turned up many times. The rearrangement links TRBV9 to TRBJ2-3; D remains ambiguous. V lost 4 bases, J lost 2 bases, and 11 bases lay in between. Germline V gene sequence: CDR1 SGDLS, CDR2 YYNGEE. CDR3 length: 14 residues. The CDR3 DNA sequence: TGTGCCAGCAGCTCCCGGACGGACACAGATACGCAGTATTTT. Protein: CASSSRTDTDTQYF. Filled out from reference TRBV9 and TRBJ2-3, the complete variable domain reads DSGVTQTPKHLITATGQRVTLRCSPRSGDLSVYWYQQSLDQGLQFLIQYYNGEERAKGNILERFSAQQFPDLHSELNLSSLELGDSALYFCASSSRTDTDTQYFGPGTRLTVL.

This clonotype has a count of ten or more. The gene calls are TRBV24-1 and TRBJ2-3; 7 nucleotides align to TRBD2. The V gene end was trimmed by 3 bases and the J gene end by 5 bases; junction bases not matched to a gene: 13. CDR3 length: 17 residues. CDR1 KGHDR and CDR2 SFDVKD come from the germline V gene. CDR3 sequence reads: CATSDPGRGELVDTQYF. For the CDR3, the DNA is TGTGCCACCAGTGATCCGGGCCGGGGGGAGTTGGTAGATACGCAGTATTTT.

This clonotype was seen at least ten times. The chain employs TRBV20-1 and TRBJ2-5; D is uncertain. The V end was cut by 3 bases, the J end by 3 bases, with 8 bases between. CDR3 size: 12 residues. Germline-derived CDR1 and CDR2 are DFQATT and SNEGSKA (reference sequence). The CDR3 region is CSARVSKETQYF. The CDR3 nucleotides read TGCAGTGCTAGGGTCAGTAAAGAGACCCAGTACTTC.

The chain uses TRBV27 and TRBJ1-6, with TRBD1 matching 10 bases. Trimming removed 9 bases from V and 8 bases from J; junction bases left unmatched: 4. The CDR3 covers 13 residues. Germline V lookup: CDR1 MNHEY, CDR2 SMNVEV (reference sequence). This CDR3 reads CASTGTGDSPLHF. The DNA of the CDR3 is TGTGCCAGTACCGGGACAGGGGATTCACCCCTCCACTTT.

This clonotype occurred many times. The chain couples TRBV10-3 to TRBJ1-4; 9 bases line up with TRBD1. Germline V CDR1 and CDR2: ENHRY, SYGVKD. The CDR3 covers 15 residues. The ends lost 3 bases at V and 8 bases at J; junction bases unmatched: 7. The CDR3 region has the DNA TGTGCCATCAGTGACTCGACAGGGGGGCGAGAAAAACTGTTTTTT. Its protein is CAISDSTGGREKLFF.

This clonotype was found many times. V usage is TRBV5-6 and J usage is TRBJ2-2; tentative D call: TRBD2 (6 bases). In germline, CDR1 is SGHDT, CDR2 YYEEEE. The length of the CDR3 is 11 residues. The CDR3: CFREVAGELFF. As DNA, the CDR3 is TGTTTCAGGGAGGTCGCCGGGGAGCTGTTTTTT. The whole variable domain, remainder taken from reference TRBV5-6 and TRBJ2-2, is DAGVTQSPTHLIKTRGQQVTLRCSPKSGHDTVSWYQQALGQGPQFIFQYYEEEERQRGNFPDRFSGHQFPNYSSELNVNALLLGDSALYLCFREVAGELFFGEGSRLTVL.

In regard to this clonotype: This may stem from a read error, because a much larger clone lies one nucleotide away. CDR3: CAGSLDSNTGELFF. As DNA, the CDR3 is TGTGCCGGCAGTTTAGACAGTAACACCGGGGAGCTGTTTTTT. The rearrangement links TRBV12-3 or TRBV12-4 to TRBJ2-2; maybe TRBD1 (5 bases). The CDR3 runs to 14 residues.

The chain uses TRBV3-1 and TRBJ2-1; the match to TRBD2 covers 15 bases. The CDR3 consists of 15 residues. V was pared by 4 bases and J by 8 bases, with 3 bases of the junction left unmatched. Germline V gene lookup returns CDR1 LGHDT and CDR2 YNNKEL (reference sequence). CDR3 sequence reads: CASSPGLAGGYEQFF. CDR3 nucleotides: TGTGCCAGCAGCCCGGGACTAGCGGGAGGATATGAGCAGTTCTTC.

This clonotype was recorded once. Germline is not matched at one junction end, which may reflect a read error. The chain couples TRBV20-1 to TRBJ2-1; D could derive from TRBD1 or TRBD2 (6 bases each). Per germline, CDR1 DFQATT and CDR2 SNEGSKA (reference sequence). This CDR3 comprises 17 residues. The DNA for the CDR3 is TGCAGTGCGGAGGGTCAAACAGGGACGAGCTCCTACAATGAGCACTTCTTC. Translated: CSAEGQTGTSSYNEHFF.

This clonotype occurred many times. This sequence joins TRBV7-9 and TRBJ2-3; D possibly matches TRBD1 or TRBD2 (5 bases each). This CDR3 spans 15 amino acids. The germline V and J ends were trimmed by 3 bases and 5 bases, with 15 bases remaining between them. Germline CDR1 SEHNR, CDR2 FQNEAQ (reference sequence). As DNA, the CDR3 is TGTGCCAGCAGCTTCTCGGGGCCATTCGGAGATACGCAGTATTTT. It translates to CASSFSGPFGDTQYF.

V and J are TRBV2 and TRBJ2-3, with D perhaps TRBD1 (6 bases). Germline V gene lookup returns CDR1 SNHLY and CDR2 FYNNEI. Trimming cost V 5 bases and J 7 bases, with 13 bases left between them. The CDR3 consists of 13 residues. The CDR3 region has the DNA TGTGCCAGCAGTTTAAGACAGGATTATACGCAGTATTTT. It is translated as CASSLRQDYTQYF.